This T cell receptor (beta chain) was obtained from a study of blood T cell repertoires in COVID-19. Study background: PBMCs, B-cell-depleted T cells, or T cells were the source of the cDNA or gDNA that made up the material.

TCRdb's table, derived via immunoSEQ multiplex PCR, lists solely in-frame clones and lacks some. The sample has approximately 190,000 clones, 82% seen once. This TCR derives from a woman aged 55-69 years with acute COVID-19. Material: PBMCs or T cells enriched from blood (not recorded which).

DNA for the CDR3: TGCGCCAGCAGTGACCACCGACCCCCTAGCTACGAGCAGTACGTC. Translation: CASSDHRPPSYEQYV. V usage is TRBV10-1 and J usage is TRBJ2-7; D remains ambiguous. The CDR3 has 15 residues. The V end was cut by 3 bases, the J end by 3 bases, with 15 bases between. Germline assignment: CDR1 WNHNN and CDR2 SYGVQD (reference sequence).